The clone carrying this T cell receptor beta chain was picked up many times. This sample was taken from a study of blood T cell repertoires in COVID-19. Germline values: CDR1 KGHDR, CDR2 SFDVKD. The germline V and J ends were trimmed by 11 bases and 8 bases, with 15 bases remaining between them. The CDR3 sequence is 12 residues long. Produced via immunoSEQ multiplex PCR; TCRdb's table is partial and in-frame only. The sample yields 300,000 to 400,000 clones, almost 90% seen once. The rearrangement links TRBV24-1 to TRBJ2-1; the D gene is possibly TRBD2 (5 bases). The sequenced sample consisted of peripheral blood. This TCR derives from a woman aged 25-40 years with COVID-19, enrolled during active disease. The CDR3 is CAIAGVSDEQFF. In DNA, the CDR3 is TGTGCCATTGCCGGGGTGTCTGATGAGCAGTTCTTC.